What follows are 15 T cell receptor beta chains derived from one specimen sequenced in a study of sequential checkpoint blockade in melanoma. TCRdb's copy holds only in-frame clones and misses some; the assay was immunoSEQ multiplex PCR. Of fewer than 4,500 clones in the sample, 15% to 20% are singletons; the top ten hold more than 14%. Treatment meaning: randomized to nivolumab then ipilimumab (arm A) or the reverse (arm B). The sequencing used tumor tissue (inferred from file names), collected from a patient given nivolumab and ipilimumab in sequence. These receptors all stem from a human donor with melanoma.

This clone was recorded at least ten times. The chain joins TRBV6-8 to TRBJ2-3, with 7 bases aligning to TRBD2. After removal of 2 bases from V and 1 base from J, the junction contained 3 bases not matched to a gene. Germline values: CDR1 MNHGY, CDR2 SAAAGT. The CDR3 covers 15 residues. The DNA of the CDR3 is TGTGCCAGCAGTTACCCGGGGGGACGCACAGATACGCAGTATTTT. Protein sequence: CASSYPGGRTDTQYF.

The chain joins TRBV28 to TRBJ1-2; weak D call: TRBD1 (5 bases). Germline V gives CDR1 MDHEN, CDR2 SYDVKM. Trimming stripped 5 bases from V and 6 bases from J, with 13 bases between. The CDR3 runs 13 residues. CDR3 DNA: TGTGCCAGCAGTAAGGGGCGGGCTCATGGCTACACCTTC. Amino acids: CASSKGRAHGYTF.

At least ten counts were recorded for this clone. CDR3: CASSESGREMYSPLHF. Written as DNA, the CDR3 is TGTGCCAGCAGTGAATCGGGCAGGGAGATGTATTCACCCCTCCACTTT. The J gene is TRBJ1-6, the V gene TRBV9; a possible D gene is TRBD1 (5 bases). The CDR3 extends over 16 amino acids. From germline, CDR1 is SGDLS and CDR2 YYNGEE. V gave up 5 bases and J gave up 8 bases, with 20 bases separating them.

This clone was observed a few times. J is TRBJ1-3 and V is TRBV28, with TRBD1 matching 9 bases. This CDR3 spans 18 amino acids. Germline V lookup: CDR1 MDHEN, CDR2 SYDVKM. The V and J ends lost 3 bases and 2 bases, in that order; junction bases with no gene match: 11. Written as DNA, the CDR3 is TGTGCCAGCAGTTTTTGGACAGGGGTGAGAAGGACTGGAAACACCATATATTTT. Its protein is CASSFWTGVRRTGNTIYF.

Only a few counts were recorded for this clone. V usage is TRBV6-8 and J usage is TRBJ2-2, with D possibly being TRBD2 (5 bases). V was shortened by 7 bases and J by 4 bases, with 10 bases between the two germline ends. CDR1 and CDR2 from the germline V gene are MNHGY and SAAAGT. The CDR3 covers 13 residues. The CDR3 loop is CASTPGFTGELFF. CDR3 nucleotide sequence: TGTGCCAGCACTCCGGGGTTCACCGGGGAGCTGTTTTTT.

This clone was counted between two and nine times. The chain employs TRBV14 and TRBJ1-1, with D possibly TRBD1 on 6 matching bases. CDR1 and CDR2 from the germline V gene are SGHDN and FVKESK. The CDR3 loop spans 16 amino acids. V gave up 4 bases and J gave up 0 bases, with 15 bases separating them. For the CDR3, the DNA is TGTGCCAGCAGCCCCGGAGGGGGAAGGGTGAACACTGAAGCTTTCTTT. It yields the protein CASSPGGGRVNTEAFF.

The genes are TRBV19 and TRBJ1-5; 9 nucleotides line up with TRBD1. V lost 6 bases to trimming and J lost 5 bases; unmatched junction nucleotides: 8. Germline V CDR1 and CDR2: LNHDA, SQIVND (reference sequence). The CDR3 covers 15 residues. CDR3: CASSPTGGMDQPQHF. DNA of the CDR3: TGTGCCAGTAGCCCGACAGGGGGGATGGATCAGCCCCAGCATTTT.

This rearrangement joins TRBV11-3 to TRBJ2-5; 12 bases are shared with TRBD2. Looked up from germline, CDR1 is SGHNT and CDR2 is YENEEA. V was pared by 2 bases and J by 7 bases, with 5 bases of the junction left unmatched. This CDR3 contains 15 residues. The CDR3 here is CASSLPSGGAGTQYF. The CDR3 coding sequence is TGTGCCAGCAGCTTACCTAGCGGGGGGGCGGGGACCCAGTACTTC.

This clone counts as medium-sized. The rearrangement uses TRBV28 and TRBJ2-3; TRBD1 is a possible D gene (5 bases). The CDR3 consists of 14 residues. The germline V and J ends were trimmed by 3 bases and 1 base, with 8 bases remaining between them. Germline V lookup: CDR1 MDHEN, CDR2 SYDVKM. The CDR3 coding sequence is TGTGCCAGCAGTTTCCTACAGGGCACAGATACGCAGTATTTT. The encoded protein is CASSFLQGTDTQYF.

The gene calls are TRBV29-1 and TRBJ2-3, with D perhaps matching TRBD2 (7 bases). Germline CDR1 and CDR2: SQVTM and ANQGSEA. With 6 bases removed from V and 1 base from J, the gap between germline ends came to 14 bases. The length of the CDR3 is 14 residues. CDR3: CSVGGGEGTDTQYF. The DNA of the CDR3 is TGCAGCGTAGGGGGAGGGGAGGGCACAGATACGCAGTATTTT.

The chain couples TRBV28 to TRBJ1-2; D remains unclear. Germline loops: CDR1 MDHEN, CDR2 SYDVKM. V lost 5 bases and J lost 4, with 20 bases in between. The CDR3 totals 16 residues. The CDR3 sequence is CASSIDGPSRSYGYTF. The CDR3 DNA reads TGTGCCAGCAGTATCGACGGACCCTCAAGGAGCTATGGCTACACCTTC.

This clone came up a few times. V gene TRBV11-3 combines with J gene TRBJ2-7; D perhaps matches TRBD2 (6 bases). Germline V lookup: CDR1 SGHNT, CDR2 YENEEA. The CDR3 runs to 14 residues. The ends were cut back, 1 base at V and 4 bases at J, with 11 bases in the middle. DNA of the CDR3: TGTGCCAGCAGCTTAGGAAGGGCGGGGTACGAGCAGTACTTC. Translating gives CASSLGRAGYEQYF.

This clone was observed a handful of times. The rearrangement links TRBV6-7 to TRBJ2-7, with a tentative D call TRBD2 (5 bases). TRBV6-7 is marked as an open reading frame, function uncertain. V was trimmed by 4 bases and J by 7 bases, leaving 8 bases between them. The CDR3 is 11 residues long. The CDR3 here is CASSWPGEQYF. The CDR3 nucleotides read TGTGCCAGCAGTTGGCCGGGAGAGCAGTACTTC.

In this sample, this clone turned up a few times. CDR3 in amino acids: CASSEGLGEADTQYF. As DNA, the CDR3 is TGTGCCAGCAGTGAAGGTCTGGGGGAAGCAGATACGCAGTATTTT. This chain connects TRBV9 to TRBJ2-3; the D call may be TRBD1 or TRBD2 (5 bases each). Trimming stripped 5 bases from V and 4 bases from J, with 17 bases between. CDR3 length: 15 residues. Germline V CDR1 and CDR2: SGDLS, YYNGEE.

The rearrangement links TRBV19 to TRBJ2-7; the D is unclear. V lost 2 bases and J lost 4, with 18 bases in between. Looked up from germline, CDR1 is LNHDA and CDR2 is SQIVND (reference sequence). This CDR3 is 16 amino acids long. As DNA, the CDR3 is TGTGCCAGTAGTATATCATATGGGATCACCCCTTACGAGCAGTACTTC. It codes for CASSISYGITPYEQYF. The whole variable domain, filled in from reference TRBV19 and TRBJ2-7, reads DGGITQSPKYLFRKEGQNVTLSCEQNLNHDAMYWYRQDPGQGLRLIYYSQIVNDFQKGDIAEGYSVSREKKESFPLTVTSAQKNPTAFYLCASSISYGITPYEQYFGPGTRLTVT.